This TCR beta chain was captured by sequencing in a study of blood T cell repertoires in COVID-19 (dated by TCRdb to 2018 to 2021). As for the study more broadly: Collaborator samples came from the United States, Italy and Spain and covered acute and convalescent phases of COVID-19. A freely available public database, intended as a resource for researchers studying the immune response to SARS-CoV-2, is where the repertoires were released. Samples were obtained from the ongoing ImmuneRACE study (first 160 participants) and from 1,254 subjects provided by 6 global collaborators. The dataset comprised deeply sampled blood TCRbeta repertoires from subjects exposed to, actively infected with, or recovered from COVID-19. Where available, HLA class I and class II types were taken from metadata supplied by the sample provider and were not determined by assay-based typing. The prospective study material was composed of cDNA or gDNA derived from T cells, B-cell-depleted T cells, or PBMCs. Nearly every sample came with metadata listing a de-identified subject ID, COVID-19 status, age in years and sex. Paper-wide results and their limitations: The amount of clinical and demographic metadata varied by source and participant and was provided uncurated.

TCRbeta CDR3 regions were amplified from genomic DNA using the immunoSEQ Assay, a bias-controlled multiplex PCR. The study's own analysis went as follows. Nucleated cell counts per sample were estimated from amplification of reference gene primers within the assay. Sequence reads were collapsed and filtered to measure the absolute abundance of every unique TCRbeta CDR3 rearrangement. For each sample, productive Simpson clonality was calculated as the square root of Simpson's diversity index over productive rearrangements. TCRdb took this table from immuneACCESS and kept in-frame rearrangements with V and J called. Such tables lack part of the clones; where checked against another copy, unresolved V genes explain under half of the gap, and the rest is unexplained. V and J calls and clone size come straight from that table; D and trimming were deduced from the DNA. The sample table records approximately 94,000 clones; roughly 91% of these occur just once. Around 4.7% of the sample belongs to the ten largest clones.

As concerns this clone: No cognate antigen has been identified for it. Base quality data are lacking; no much larger clone is found one base away.

V has 6 bases trimmed and J has 4 bases trimmed; junction bases matching no gene number 18. Including the terminal cysteine and phenylalanine, the CDR3 comprises 19 residues. The DNA shown is the 57-base CDR3, in frame from base 1. In the germline V gene, CDR1 corresponds to MDHEN and CDR2 to SYDVKM. Each collaborating institution followed its own protocols to collect whole blood in K2EDTA tubes. Collaborator samples were shipped for TCRbeta analysis as frozen whole blood, isolated PBMCs, or DNA extracted from either sample type. The sequence was collected from an elderly woman with active COVID-19. The chain is assembled from TRBV28 and TRBJ1-3; the central 10 bases match TRBD1. Sequenced sample: peripheral blood. The CDR3 region reads CASRQPPGQGTVRGNTIYF. The DNA sequence is as follows: TGTGCCAGCAGGCAACCTCCGGGACAGGGGACCGTTCGAGGAAACACCATATATTTT.